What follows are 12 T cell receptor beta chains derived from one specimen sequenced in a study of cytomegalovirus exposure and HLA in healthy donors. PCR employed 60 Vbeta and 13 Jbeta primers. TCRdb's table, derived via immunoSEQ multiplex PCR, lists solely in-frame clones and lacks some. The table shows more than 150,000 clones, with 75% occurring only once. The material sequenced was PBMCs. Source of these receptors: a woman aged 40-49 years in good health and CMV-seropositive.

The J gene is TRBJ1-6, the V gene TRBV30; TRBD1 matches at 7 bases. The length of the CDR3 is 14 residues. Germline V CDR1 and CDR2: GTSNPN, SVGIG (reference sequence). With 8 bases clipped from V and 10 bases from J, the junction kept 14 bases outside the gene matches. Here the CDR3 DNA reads TGTGCCCTGGAGAGGGGGCAGAACAGATCACCCCTCCACTTT. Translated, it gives CALERGQNRSPLHF.

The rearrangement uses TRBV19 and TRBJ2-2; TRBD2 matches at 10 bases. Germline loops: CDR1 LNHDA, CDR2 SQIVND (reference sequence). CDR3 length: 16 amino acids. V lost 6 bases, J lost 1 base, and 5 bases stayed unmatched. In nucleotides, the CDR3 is TGTGCCAGTAGAAGCGGACTAGCGGAGAACACCGGGGAGCTGTTTTTT. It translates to CASRSGLAENTGELFF.

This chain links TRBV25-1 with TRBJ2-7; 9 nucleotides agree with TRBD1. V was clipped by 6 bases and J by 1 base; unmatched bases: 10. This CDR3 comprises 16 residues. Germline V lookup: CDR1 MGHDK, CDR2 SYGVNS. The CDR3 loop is CASRLNTGTGSYEQYF. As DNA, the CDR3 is TGTGCCAGCAGACTTAACACCGGGACAGGGTCCTACGAGCAGTACTTC.

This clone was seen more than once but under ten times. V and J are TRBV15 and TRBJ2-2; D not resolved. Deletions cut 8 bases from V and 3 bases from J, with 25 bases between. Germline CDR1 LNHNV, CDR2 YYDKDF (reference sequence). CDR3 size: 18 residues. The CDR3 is CATRRSPPREKDTGELFF. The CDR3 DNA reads TGTGCCACCCGCCGGTCCCCACCCCGTGAGAAAGACACCGGGGAGCTGTTTTTT.

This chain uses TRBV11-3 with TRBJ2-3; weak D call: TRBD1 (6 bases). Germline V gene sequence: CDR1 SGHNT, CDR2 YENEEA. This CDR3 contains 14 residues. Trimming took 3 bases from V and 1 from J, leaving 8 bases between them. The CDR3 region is CASSFEGGTDTQYF. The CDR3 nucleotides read TGTGCCAGCAGCTTTGAGGGGGGCACAGATACGCAGTATTTT.

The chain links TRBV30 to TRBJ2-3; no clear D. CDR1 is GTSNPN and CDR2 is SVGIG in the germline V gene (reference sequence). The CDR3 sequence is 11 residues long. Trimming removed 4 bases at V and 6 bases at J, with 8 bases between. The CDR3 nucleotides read TGTGCCTGGACCGCCGGGGATACGCAGTATTTT. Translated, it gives CAWTAGDTQYF.

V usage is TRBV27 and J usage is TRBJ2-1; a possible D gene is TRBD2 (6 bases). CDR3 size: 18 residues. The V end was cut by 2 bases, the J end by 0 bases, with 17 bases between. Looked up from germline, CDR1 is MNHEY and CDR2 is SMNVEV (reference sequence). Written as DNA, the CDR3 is TGTGCCAGCAGTTTAATAGTAGGCGGGGCGAGCTCCTACAATGAGCAGTTCTTC. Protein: CASSLIVGGASSYNEQFF.

The DNA of the CDR3 is TGTGCCAGCAGCCCGGGACAGGCCCTGCGCGAGCAGTACTTC. This codes for CASSPGQALREQYF. This sequence joins TRBV5-8 and TRBJ2-7; TRBD1 matches 8 bases. The CDR3 contains 14 residues. The ends lost 4 bases at V and 6 bases at J; junction bases unmatched: 9. Per the germline V gene, CDR1 is SGHTS and CDR2 is YDEGEE. Together with reference TRBV5-8 and TRBJ2-7, the CDR3 gives the full variable domain: EAGVTQSPTHLIKTRGQQATLRCSPISGHTSVYWYQQALGLGLQFLLWYDEGEERNRGNFPPRFSGRQFPNYSSELNVNALELEDSALYLCASSPGQALREQYFGPGTRLTVT.

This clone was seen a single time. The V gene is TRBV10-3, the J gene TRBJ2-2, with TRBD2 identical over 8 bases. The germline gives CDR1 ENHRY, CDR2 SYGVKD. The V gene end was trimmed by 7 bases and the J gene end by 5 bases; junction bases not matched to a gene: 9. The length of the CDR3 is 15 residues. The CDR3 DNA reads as TGTGCCATCAACGCGGGGGGAGTGGAGACCGGGGAGCTGTTTTTT. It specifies CAINAGGVETGELFF.

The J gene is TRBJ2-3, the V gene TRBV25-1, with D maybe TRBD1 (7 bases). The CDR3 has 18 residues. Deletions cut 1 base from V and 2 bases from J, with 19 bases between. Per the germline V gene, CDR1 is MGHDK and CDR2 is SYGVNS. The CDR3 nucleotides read TGTGCCAGCAGTGAATCAAAGGGGGCGGGACGATCCACAGATACGCAGTATTTT. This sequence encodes CASSESKGAGRSTDTQYF.

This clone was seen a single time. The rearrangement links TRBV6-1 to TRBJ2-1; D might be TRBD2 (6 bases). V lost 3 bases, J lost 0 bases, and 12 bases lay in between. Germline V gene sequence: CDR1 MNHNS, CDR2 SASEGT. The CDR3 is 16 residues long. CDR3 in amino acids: CASSEASVLSYNEQFF. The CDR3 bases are TGTGCCAGCAGTGAGGCTAGCGTTCTCTCCTACAATGAGCAGTTCTTC.

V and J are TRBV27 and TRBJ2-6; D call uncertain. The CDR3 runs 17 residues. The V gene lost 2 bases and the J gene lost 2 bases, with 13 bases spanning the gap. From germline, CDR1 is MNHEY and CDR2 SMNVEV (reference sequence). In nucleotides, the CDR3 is TGTGCCAGCAGTTTAAAGGTCTCCCAGGCTGGGGCCAACGTCCTGACTTTC. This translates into CASSLKVSQAGANVLTF.